This T cell receptor (beta chain) was sequenced during a study of cytomegalovirus exposure and HLA in healthy donors. Study as a whole: Most genotyped donors, 75% to 85% of 300 to 400, had Caucasian-associated genetic ancestry.

Overall study findings and caveats: Presence/absence analyses rested on an assumption that sequencing depth was roughly uniform across donors. An analysis that was carried out later associated 16,951 TCR beta sequences with HLA alleles at 0.05 false discovery rate.

Germline CDR1 and CDR2: SEHNR and FQNEAQ (reference sequence). V was pared by 5 bases and J by 3 bases, with 4 bases of the junction left unmatched. The CDR3 covers 14 residues. This clone came up a few times. Its antigen is still unknown. The primer mix had 60 Vbeta and 13 Jbeta primers. Sequencing was performed with immunoSEQ multiplex PCR; in TCRdb, only in-frame clones are kept and a portion is missing. The sample records over 150,000 clones, approximately 84% being singletons. The rearrangement joins TRBV7-9 to TRBJ2-3; 8 nucleotides align to TRBD2. Source material: PBMCs. The clonotype comes from a girl aged 5 to 17 in good health and CMV-seropositive. The CDR3 nucleotides are TGTGCCAGCAGCAGGGGACTAGTGACAGATACGCAGTATTTT. Translated: CASSRGLVTDTQYF.